The T cell receptor (beta chain) described here comes from a study of blood T cell repertoires in COVID-19. Authors' methods: Estimation of nucleated cell counts was performed using reference gene primer amplification. Using immunoSEQ multiplex PCR, the repertoire was profiled, and TCRdb retains in-frame clones only, with some absent. That table gives V, J and clone size, and the DNA gave D and trimming. Of about 150,000 clones detected, about 87% appear once; the ten largest clones hold under 0.7%. The CDR3 has 12 residues. The ends were cut back, 5 bases at V and 8 bases at J, with 12 bases in the middle. CDR1 is SGHNT and CDR2 is YENEEA in the germline V gene.

The sequence was collected from a man aged 60-69 years with COVID-19, enrolled during active disease. This chain connects TRBV11-3 to TRBJ1-1; unclear D gene. Sequences were obtained from peripheral blood. CDR3 in amino acids: CASSLGAGEAFF. CDR3 bases: TGTGCCAGCAGCCTGGGTGCGGGGGAAGCTTTCTTT.